The 25 T cell receptor beta chains given below trace back to one sample, sequenced in a study of blood T cell repertoires in COVID-19. Only in-frame clones appear in the TCRdb table, and some are missing; sequencing was by immunoSEQ multiplex PCR. The table shows a few hundred thousand clones, with 70% to 90% occurring only once. The sequencing sample was made of peripheral blood. The receptors were sampled from a woman in her sixties or seventies with COVID-19, enrolled during active disease.

V and J are TRBV10-3 and TRBJ2-3; 8 bases agree with TRBD2. Trimming at V came to 2 bases and at J to 3 bases, leaving 4 bases not matched to a gene. The CDR3 contains 15 residues. Germline CDR1 reads ENHRY; CDR2 reads SYGVKD. CDR3 loop: CAISEDGGGTDTQYF. In DNA, the CDR3 is TGTGCCATCAGTGAGGACGGCGGGGGGACAGATACGCAGTATTTT.

DNA of the CDR3: TGCGCCAGCAGCCCGGGACAGGGAAGACAAGAGACCCAGTACTTC. Encoded protein: CASSPGQGRQETQYF. The J gene is TRBJ2-5, the V gene TRBV5-1; TRBD1 matches at 9 bases. The CDR3 has 15 amino acids. Germline V gene sequence: CDR1 SGHRS, CDR2 YFSETQ. V lost 4 bases and J lost 2; bases outside the gene matches: 6.

The rearrangement joins TRBV10-3 to TRBJ2-2; D gene ambiguous. The germline V and J ends were trimmed by 2 bases and 0 bases, with 7 bases remaining between them. The CDR3 contains 15 residues. CDR1 ENHRY and CDR2 SYGVKD come from the germline V gene. CDR3 protein: CAISEGRTNTGELFF. The CDR3 DNA sequence: TGTGCCATCAGTGAGGGCAGAACGAACACCGGGGAGCTGTTTTTT.

The gene calls are TRBV4-3 and TRBJ1-4, with D unclear. The CDR3 length is 13 residues. Deletions cut 4 bases from V and 8 bases from J, with 11 bases between. Per germline, CDR1 LGHNA and CDR2 YSLEER. Here the CDR3 reads CASSLFSYEKLFF. The CDR3 nucleotides read TGCGCCAGCAGCCTCTTCAGTTACGAAAAACTGTTTTTT.

This clone has just one count. This chain uses TRBV2 with TRBJ2-2; D is possibly TRBD1 (6 bases). The V and J ends lost 6 bases and 2 bases respectively, with 13 bases between them. The CDR3 has 15 amino acids. Germline V lookup: CDR1 SNHLY, CDR2 FYNNEI. The CDR3 bases are TGTGCCAGCAGGGTGGACAGACTAAACACCGGGGAGCTGTTTTTT. It is translated as CASRVDRLNTGELFF.

At least ten counts were recorded for this clone. The rearrangement links TRBV12-3 or TRBV12-4 to TRBJ1-1; unclear D gene. The CDR3 extends over 12 amino acids. Trimming took off 3 bases at V and 10 bases at J, with 12 bases between the two ends. The DNA of the CDR3 is TGTGCCAGCAGTTTGCGGGAAATCGGAGCTTTCTTT. Amino acids: CASSLREIGAFF.

This chain uses TRBV13 with TRBJ2-5, with 9 bases matching TRBD2. In germline, CDR1 is PRHDT, CDR2 FYEKMQ (reference sequence). This CDR3 comprises 16 residues. J lost 3 bases, V lost 5 bases, and 10 bases had no gene match. DNA of the CDR3: TGTGCCAGCAGCCCCCCAGGGGAGCGGGGGGAAGAGACCCAGTACTTC. Its translation is CASSPPGERGEETQYF.

The V call is TRBV6-5, the J call TRBJ2-1; 8 nucleotides align to TRBD1. After removal of 6 bases from V and 7 bases from J, the junction contained 2 bases not matched to a gene. There are 12 residues in the CDR3. CDR1 is MNHEY and CDR2 is SVGAGI in the germline V gene. In nucleotides, the CDR3 is TGTGCCAGCAGAAGGGACAGGAATGAGCAGTTCTTC. This translates into CASRRDRNEQFF.

The CDR3 reads CASSIQGAYGYTF. The CDR3 DNA reads TGTGCCAGCAGCATACAGGGGGCTTATGGCTACACCTTC. V usage is TRBV5-8 and J usage is TRBJ1-2, with 9 bases matching TRBD1. The CDR3 covers 13 residues. Germline CDR1 SGHTS, CDR2 YDEGEE. After removal of 4 bases from V and 5 bases from J, the junction contained 3 bases not matched to a gene.

The chain is built from TRBV2 and TRBJ2-1; 9 bases agree with TRBD2. V lost 8 bases and J lost 6; bases outside the gene matches: 8. The CDR3 is 14 residues long. Germline CDR1 reads SNHLY; CDR2 reads FYNNEI. In DNA, the CDR3 is TGTGCCAGCGGGGCGGGGGGGCCGTCCAATGAGCAGTTCTTC. Encoded protein: CASGAGGPSNEQFF.

The V and J genes are TRBV18 and TRBJ1-1, with 7 bases fitting TRBD1. The CDR3 has 14 residues. V lost 4 bases and J lost 5; bases outside the gene matches: 7. Germline V CDR1 and CDR2: KGHSH, LQKENI. DNA of the CDR3: TGTGCCAGCTCACTCCGGCAGGGGGGTACTGAAGCTTTCTTT. Its translation: CASSLRQGGTEAFF.

CDR3 residues: CASSQEGLRTAGGPRTDTQYF. The DNA of the CDR3 is TGCGCCAGCAGCCAAGAGGGGCTCCGGACAGCAGGGGGGCCGCGGACAGATACGCAGTATTTT. The chain joins TRBV4-1 to TRBJ2-3, with D perhaps TRBD1 (7 bases). Trimming cost V 0 bases and J 3 bases, with 28 bases left between them. The length of the CDR3 is 21 residues. From germline, CDR1 is MGHRA and CDR2 YSYEKL.

This clone was counted a single time. This chain joins TRBV13 and TRBJ2-5; a weak D match, TRBD1 (6 bases). Germline CDR1 is PRHDT and CDR2 is FYEKMQ (reference sequence). The CDR3 loop spans 14 amino acids. V was trimmed by 3 bases and J by 1 base, leaving 9 bases between them. The CDR3 region is CASSFRGSQETQYF. Here the CDR3 DNA reads TGTGCCAGCAGCTTCAGGGGATCCCAAGAGACCCAGTACTTC.

This clone was recorded many times. The chain uses TRBV11-2 and TRBJ1-2, with D tentatively TRBD1 (6 bases). The length of the CDR3 is 14 residues. The ends were cut back, 5 bases at V and 3 bases at J, with 13 bases in the middle. Germline V gives CDR1 SGHAT, CDR2 FQNNGV. The CDR3 here is CASSPIQGHYGYTF. The CDR3 coding sequence is TGTGCCAGCAGCCCGATACAGGGCCACTATGGCTACACCTTC. Supplemented by reference TRBV11-2 and TRBJ1-2, the full variable domain reads EAGVAQSPRYKIIEKRQSVAFWCNPISGHATLYWYQQILGQGPKLLIQFQNNGVVDDSQLPKDRFSAERLKGVDSTLKIQPAKLEDSAVYLCASSPIQGHYGYTFGSGTRLTVV.

This CDR3 is CASSPSGYTEAFF. CDR3 DNA sequence: TGTGCCAGCTCACCTTCAGGATACACTGAAGCTTTCTTT. The chain couples TRBV18 to TRBJ1-1; D unclear. Trimming took off 3 bases at V and 3 bases at J, with 8 bases between the two ends. This CDR3 comprises 13 residues. From germline, CDR1 is KGHSH and CDR2 LQKENI. The whole variable domain, filled in from reference TRBV18 and TRBJ1-1, reads NAGVMQNPRHLVRRRGQEARLRCSPMKGHSHVYWYRQLPEEGLKFMVYLQKENIIDESGMPKERFSAEFPKEGPSILRIQQVVRGDSAAYFCASSPSGYTEAFFGQGTRLTVV.

This rearrangement joins TRBV5-1 to TRBJ1-1; D unresolved. V gave up 3 bases and J gave up 0 bases, with 24 bases separating them. From germline, CDR1 is SGHRS and CDR2 YFSETQ. CDR3 length: 19 residues. CDR3 nucleotides: TGCGCCAGCAGCTCGGGTAAAGAACTATCCTTCCTAATGAACACTGAAGCTTTCTTT. It translates to CASSSGKELSFLMNTEAFF.

This sequence joins TRBV20-1 and TRBJ1-1, with D hard to call. The CDR3 is 11 amino acids. Trimming took off 5 bases at V and 6 bases at J, with 10 bases between the two ends. Germline CDR1 is DFQATT and CDR2 is SNEGSKA (reference sequence). Here the CDR3 reads CSAPYSAEAFF. As DNA, the CDR3 is TGCAGTGCTCCCTATAGCGCTGAAGCTTTCTTT.

This rearrangement joins TRBV7-8 to TRBJ2-2, with D perhaps TRBD2 (5 bases). CDR1 and CDR2 from the germline V gene are SGHVS and FQNEAQ. This CDR3 region has 12 residues. V lost 7 bases and J 8 bases, leaving 11 bases between the germline ends. CDR3 coding DNA: TGTGCCAGCATCAAACTAGATGGGGAGCTGTTTTTT. It is translated as CASIKLDGELFF.

V gene TRBV4-1 combines with J gene TRBJ2-2; TRBD2 matches 7 bases. The CDR3 length is 17 residues. J lost 3 bases, V lost 1 base, and 8 bases had no gene match. Per the germline V gene, CDR1 is MGHRA and CDR2 is YSYEKL. CDR3 sequence: CASSQVKAGVHTGELFF. As DNA, the CDR3 is TGCGCCAGCAGCCAAGTCAAGGCGGGGGTACACACCGGGGAGCTGTTTTTT.

This clone was seen only a few times. The rearrangement joins TRBV4-2 to TRBJ2-7; TRBD2 matches at 7 bases. CDR3 length: 15 residues. Trimming removed 1 base from V and 0 bases from J; junction bases left unmatched: 3. Looked up from germline, CDR1 is LGHNA and CDR2 is YNFKEQ. The DNA for the CDR3 is TGTGCCAGCAGCCAAGCAGCGGGGAGCTCCTACGAGCAGTACTTC. Amino acid sequence: CASSQAAGSSYEQYF.

V usage is TRBV6-5 and J usage is TRBJ2-7; 7 bases are shared with TRBD1. V trimming: 6 bases; J trimming: 8 bases; junction bases outside the gene matches: 4. CDR1 and CDR2 (germline): MNHEY, SVGAGI. This CDR3 spans 11 amino acids. The CDR3 DNA follows: TGTGCCAGCAGGGGGACAGTTAAGCAGTACTTC. This codes for CASRGTVKQYF.

V and J are TRBV15 and TRBJ1-2; D may be TRBD1 (5 bases). Germline CDR1 is LNHNV and CDR2 is YYDKDF (reference sequence). The CDR3 loop spans 15 amino acids. Trimming shortened V by 1 base and J by 6 bases, and 15 bases separated the two germline ends. CDR3 nucleotides: TGTGCCACCAGCAGAGTTTTACAGGCTAAGAATGGCTACACCTTC. It is translated as CATSRVLQAKNGYTF.

This clone was counted between two and nine times. This rearrangement joins TRBV24-1 to TRBJ1-3, with D tentatively TRBD1 (6 bases). Germline CDR1 is KGHDR and CDR2 is SFDVKD. The CDR3 is 14 amino acids. Between the trimmed V and J ends, which lost 5 bases and 8 bases, there was a span of 15 bases. The CDR3 coding sequence is TGTGCCACCAGTGGCTCGGGCAGGGGAGACACCATATATTTT. Protein sequence: CATSGSGRGDTIYF.

The chain recombines TRBV19 with TRBJ1-1, with 7 bases lining up with TRBD1. Trimming removed 9 bases from V and 4 bases from J; junction bases left unmatched: 11. The CDR3 sequence is 14 residues long. Germline V gives CDR1 LNHDA, CDR2 SQIVND (reference sequence). The DNA for the CDR3 is TGTGCCAGCCACACAGGGGCGGGAGGCACTGAAGCTTTCTTT. Its protein product is CASHTGAGGTEAFF. Complete variable domain (other parts from reference TRBV19 and TRBJ1-1): DGGITQSPKYLFRKEGQNVTLSCEQNLNHDAMYWYRQDPGQGLRLIYYSQIVNDFQKGDIAEGYSVSREKKESFPLTVTSAQKNPTAFYLCASHTGAGGTEAFFGQGTRLTVV.

The rearrangement uses TRBV3-1 (or the pseudogene TRBV3-2) and TRBJ1-1, with D unresolved. The CDR3 covers 16 residues. V lost 0 bases, J lost 0 bases, and 11 bases lay in between. The germline V gene has CDR1 LGHDT and CDR2 YNNKEL (reference sequence). CDR3 DNA sequence: TGTGCCAGCAGCCAAGATCTGGTGGGAGTGAACACTGAAGCTTTCTTT. Translated: CASSQDLVGVNTEAFF.